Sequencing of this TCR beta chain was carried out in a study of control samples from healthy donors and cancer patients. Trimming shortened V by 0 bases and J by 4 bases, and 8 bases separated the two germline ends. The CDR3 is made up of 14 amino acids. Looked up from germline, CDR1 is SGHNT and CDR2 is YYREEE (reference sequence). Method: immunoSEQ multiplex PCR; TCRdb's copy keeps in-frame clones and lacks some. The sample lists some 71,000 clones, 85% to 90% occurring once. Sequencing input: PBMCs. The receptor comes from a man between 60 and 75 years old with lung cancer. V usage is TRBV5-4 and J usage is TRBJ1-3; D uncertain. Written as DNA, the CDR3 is TGTGCCAGCAGCTTGGACAGAAGCGGAAACACCATATATTTT. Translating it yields CASSLDRSGNTIYF.